A single sample is the source of the 26 T cell receptor beta chains below, sequenced in a study of Ad26.COV2.S vaccination and SARS-CoV-2 variants (dated by TCRdb to about 2021). This sample's treatment or condition label indicates: roughly 18 received Ad26.COV2.S at low or high dose, single or two shots; 5 received placebo; per-sample allocation not given. Repertoires of vaccine and placebo recipients were sequenced from samples collected on day 63 after the first injection. The library was produced with the immunoSEQ multiplex PCR assay. TCRdb took this table from immuneACCESS and kept in-frame rearrangements with V and J called. Such tables lack part of the clones; where checked against another copy, unresolved V genes explain under half of the gap, and the rest is unexplained. Counted in this sample were approximately 410,000 clones; around 89% of them appeared once. The ten largest clonotypes hold 3.6% of the sample.

This specimen consisted of peripheral blood, obtained in a trial of Ad26.COV2.S vaccine versus placebo. These receptors all come from a person between 18 and 59 years old who received the Ad26.COV2.S COVID-19 vaccine or a placebo.

The V gene is TRBV28, the J gene TRBJ2-5; perhaps TRBD2 as D (5 bases). Germline values: CDR1 MDHEN, CDR2 SYDVKM. This CDR3 comprises 13 residues. Trimming shortened V by 0 bases and J by 4 bases, and 6 bases separated the two germline ends. CDR3 sequence: CASSLWGRETQYF. The CDR3 nucleotides are TGTGCCAGCAGTTTATGGGGGAGAGAGACCCAGTACTTC.

CDR3 sequence reads: CSVGAGGAAGANVLTF. The CDR3 nucleotides read TGCAGCGTTGGGGCAGGGGGCGCGGCCGGGGCCAACGTCCTGACTTTC. The chain recombines TRBV29-1 with TRBJ2-6, with 8 bases aligning to TRBD1. Unmatched junction bases numbered 9, after V lost 4 bases and J lost 4 bases. Germline V gene lookup returns CDR1 SQVTM and CDR2 ANQGSEA. The length of the CDR3 is 16 residues.

The rearrangement joins TRBV6-6 to TRBJ2-7; 9 positions match TRBD2. With 2 bases clipped from V and 5 bases from J, the junction kept 10 bases outside the gene matches. Germline CDR1 and CDR2: MNHNY and SVGAGI (reference sequence). The CDR3 runs 16 residues. The CDR3 DNA reads as TGTGCCAGCAGTTACGCGCAGCGGGGGGTTCATCACGAGCAGTACTTC. Translated, it gives CASSYAQRGVHHEQYF.

The chain recombines TRBV5-1 with TRBJ2-1; D perhaps matches TRBD1 (6 bases). This CDR3 has 11 amino acids. Trimming removed 4 bases at V and 10 bases at J, with 9 bases between. The V gene's germline CDR1 is SGHRS and CDR2 YFSETQ. The CDR3: CASSKGQEQFF. CDR3 DNA sequence: TGCGCCAGCAGCAAGGGACAAGAGCAGTTCTTC.

V and J are TRBV27 and TRBJ2-5; D is possibly TRBD1 or TRBD2 (5 bases each). Trimming removed 5 bases from V and 5 bases from J, with 12 bases in between. Germline CDR1 and CDR2: MNHEY and SMNVEV (reference sequence). This CDR3 is 13 amino acids long. The DNA of the CDR3 is TGTGCCAGCAGTAGGGATTGGGGGGAGACCCAGTACTTC. Amino acid sequence: CASSRDWGETQYF.

V is TRBV11-2 and J is TRBJ2-1; no firm D call. This CDR3 comprises 14 residues. V shed 2 bases and J shed 8 bases, with 13 bases lying between them. Germline CDR1 reads SGHAT; CDR2 reads FQNNGV. The CDR3 reads CASSLIIGLDEQFF. The CDR3, as DNA: TGTGCCAGCAGCTTAATCATAGGGTTGGATGAGCAGTTCTTC.

CDR3 loop: CASGGTYGTYEQYF. The CDR3 region has the DNA TGTGCCAGCGGGGGGACATACGGGACCTACGAGCAGTACTTC. The rearrangement links TRBV27 to TRBJ2-7; D may correspond to TRBD1 or TRBD2 (6 bases each). The CDR3 is 14 residues long. V was trimmed by 8 bases and J by 2 bases, leaving 16 bases between them. Germline V gives CDR1 MNHEY, CDR2 SMNVEV (reference sequence).

This chain connects TRBV6-2 or TRBV6-3 to TRBJ2-1, with D tentatively TRBD2 (5 bases). V lost 2 bases and J lost 4, with 18 bases in between. The CDR3 spans 17 residues. Germline CDR1 and CDR2: MNHEY and SVGEGT. In nucleotides, the CDR3 is TGTGCCAGCAGTTACGTCGAGTACACCGGACTTTACAATGAGCAGTTCTTC. Its protein is CASSYVEYTGLYNEQFF.

This clone was counted only a few times. The V call is TRBV7-9, the J call TRBJ1-1; no firm D call. V lost 5 bases, J lost 5 bases, and 15 bases lay in between. The CDR3 extends over 14 amino acids. Germline V CDR1 and CDR2: SEHNR, FQNEAQ (reference sequence). The CDR3 reads CASSLVPGKTEAFF. The CDR3 nucleotides read TGTGCCAGCAGCCTCGTCCCTGGGAAAACTGAAGCTTTCTTT.

This clone was recorded once. The chain joins TRBV7-9 to TRBJ2-7, with no clear D. This CDR3 spans 16 amino acids. Looked up from germline, CDR1 is SEHNR and CDR2 is FQNEAQ (reference sequence). The V gene lost 3 bases and the J gene lost 6 bases, with 21 bases spanning the gap. The CDR3 sequence is CASSFTSGLFISEQYF. CDR3 in DNA: TGTGCCAGCAGCTTTACGTCGGGCCTTTTCATCTCCGAGCAGTACTTC.

In DNA, the CDR3 is TGCGCCAGCAGCCATACGCCACAGGGGAATTCACCCCTCCACTTT. It specifies CASSHTPQGNSPLHF. The V call is TRBV4-1, the J call TRBJ1-6, with TRBD1 matching over 7 bases. The CDR3 extends over 15 amino acids. CDR1 and CDR2 (germline): MGHRA, YSYEKL. Trimming cost V 3 bases and J 7 bases; bases outside gene matches: 6.

The rearrangement links TRBV28 to TRBJ2-2; 10 positions agree with TRBD1. The CDR3 spans 14 residues. Germline CDR1 is MDHEN and CDR2 is SYDVKM. V dropped 10 bases and J dropped 4; count of bases not matched to a gene: 6. The CDR3 loop is CAIRDRGITGELFF. The CDR3 DNA sequence: TGTGCCATAAGGGACAGGGGAATCACCGGGGAGCTGTTTTTT.

The rearrangement uses TRBV30 and TRBJ2-3; no reliable D call. CDR1 GTSNPN and CDR2 SVGIG come from the germline V gene (reference sequence). The CDR3 covers 11 residues. Trimming cost V 3 bases and J 5 bases, with 6 bases left between them. The CDR3 reads CAWRLGDTQYF. CDR3 DNA sequence: TGTGCCTGGAGACTCGGAGATACGCAGTATTTT. Using reference TRBV30 and TRBJ2-3 for the parts outside the CDR3, the full variable domain is SQTIHQWPATLVQPVGSPLSLECTVEGTSNPNLYWYRQAAGRGLQLLFYSVGIGQISSEVPQNLSASRPQDRQFILSSKKLLLSDSGFYLCAWRLGDTQYFGPGTRLTVL.

This clone has a handful of counts. The chain couples TRBV21-1 to TRBJ2-7; the D call of TRBD1 is as the table states it, not checked on the DNA. TRBV21-1 is described as a pseudogene. The CDR3 length is 17 residues. The CDR3 DNA reads TGTGCCAGCAGCACCTGGGACAGGGGGTTATACCACTACGAGCAGTACTTC. Protein sequence: CASSTWDRGLYHYEQYF.

V and J are TRBV15 and TRBJ1-4; D is unclear. Germline-derived CDR1 and CDR2 are LNHNV and YYDKDF (reference sequence). V shed 0 bases and J shed 0 bases, with 11 bases lying between them. The CDR3 has 17 residues. DNA of the CDR3: TGTGCCACCAGCAGAGATATGCGGTTATCAACTAATGAAAAACTGTTTTTT. It translates to CATSRDMRLSTNEKLFF.

The V call is TRBV6-6, the J call TRBJ1-6; 8 positions match TRBD1. The germline gives CDR1 MNHNY, CDR2 SVGAGI (reference sequence). V shed 7 bases and J 9 bases; nucleotides not matched to a gene: 8. This CDR3 region has 14 residues. The CDR3 DNA is TGTGCCAGCAAGAACGACAGGGGTGGTTCACCCCTCCACTTT. Residues: CASKNDRGGSPLHF.

The V and J genes are TRBV7-9 and TRBJ2-5; 7 bases line up with TRBD1. V dropped 5 bases and J dropped 5; count of bases not matched to a gene: 8. The length of the CDR3 is 14 residues. Per the germline V gene, CDR1 is SEHNR and CDR2 is FQNEAQ (reference sequence). In DNA, the CDR3 is TGTGCCAGCAGCGCAGACAGGGCAAGGGAGACCCAGTACTTC. Amino acids: CASSADRARETQYF.

CDR3 residues: CASSSPLAVNEQFF. CDR3 coding DNA: TGTGCCAGCAGTTCGCCGTTAGCGGTGAATGAGCAGTTCTTC. V is TRBV6-2 or TRBV6-3 and J is TRBJ2-1; D is perhaps TRBD2 (6 bases). Germline CDR1 MNHEY, CDR2 SVGEGT. This CDR3 spans 14 amino acids. V dropped 4 bases and J dropped 7 bases, with 14 bases sitting between them.

This clone was seen a few times. V usage is TRBV27 and J usage is TRBJ2-2; D is possibly TRBD2 (5 bases). This CDR3 has 16 residues. The germline gives CDR1 MNHEY, CDR2 SMNVEV (reference sequence). The ends were cut back, 8 bases at V and 6 bases at J, with 22 bases in the middle. The CDR3: CASCSPGSAGAGELFF. The DNA of the CDR3 is TGTGCCAGCTGTTCTCCGGGGAGCGCAGGTGCCGGGGAGCTGTTTTTT.

The V gene is TRBV24-1, the J gene TRBJ2-2; 9 nucleotides align to TRBD2. The length of the CDR3 is 18 residues. V shed 1 base, J shed 1 base, and the junction held 6 bases outside the gene matches. Germline-derived CDR1 and CDR2 are KGHDR and SFDVKD. The CDR3 loop reads CATSDFRPSGVNTGELFF. CDR3 DNA sequence: TGTGCCACCAGTGATTTCCGCCCTAGCGGGGTGAACACCGGGGAGCTGTTTTTT.

The chain recombines TRBV7-2 with TRBJ1-5; D is unclear. Between the trimmed V and J ends, which lost 3 bases and 3 bases, there was a span of 6 bases. Germline CDR1 and CDR2: SGHTA and FQGNSA. This CDR3 region has 13 residues. The CDR3 DNA reads as TGTGCCAGCAGCTTGAATGACAATCAGCCCCAGCATTTT. Protein: CASSLNDNQPQHF.

This clone occurred a few times. The chain joins TRBV7-8 to TRBJ1-6; tentative D call: TRBD1 (6 bases). The V end was cut by 5 bases, the J end by 1 base, with 12 bases between. The CDR3 length is 16 residues. CDR1 is SGHVS, CDR2 FQNEAQ, per germline. The CDR3: CASSVIRGSYNSPLHF. For the CDR3, the DNA is TGTGCCAGCAGCGTTATCAGGGGTTCCTATAATTCACCCCTCCACTTT.

This chain links TRBV6-5 with TRBJ1-1; D not certain. There are 15 residues in the CDR3. Germline values: CDR1 MNHEY, CDR2 SVGAGI. Trimming cost V 11 bases and J 1 base, with 20 bases left between them. CDR3 loop: CAVLPSWETNTEAFF. The CDR3 DNA is TGTGCCGTACTACCTAGCTGGGAGACGAACACTGAAGCTTTCTTT.

This chain joins TRBV12-3 or TRBV12-4 and TRBJ2-7; D is unresolved. The CDR3 totals 13 residues. Trimming left V 4 bases short and J 5 bases short, with 12 bases between. CDR3 DNA: TGTGCCAGCAGTTCCCCAACCAGACACGAGCAGTACTTC. Translation: CASSSPTRHEQYF.

This chain's CDR3 is CASSYTRQGSTEAFF. CDR3 sequence (DNA): TGTGCCAGCAGTTACACCCGACAGGGATCCACTGAAGCTTTCTTT. V is TRBV6-5 and J is TRBJ1-1; 7 bases fit TRBD1. The germline V gene has CDR1 MNHEY and CDR2 SVGAGI. V lost 2 bases and J lost 4; bases outside the gene matches: 7. The CDR3 covers 15 residues.

The chain recombines TRBV7-9 with TRBJ2-2; D ambiguous. Trimming left V 5 bases short and J 5 bases short, with 12 bases between. The CDR3 is 14 amino acids. Germline lookup yields CDR1 SEHNR and CDR2 FQNEAQ (reference sequence). The CDR3 DNA is TGTGCCAGCAGCCCCGGACGCCTAACCGGGGAGCTGTTTTTT. It yields the protein CASSPGRLTGELFF.